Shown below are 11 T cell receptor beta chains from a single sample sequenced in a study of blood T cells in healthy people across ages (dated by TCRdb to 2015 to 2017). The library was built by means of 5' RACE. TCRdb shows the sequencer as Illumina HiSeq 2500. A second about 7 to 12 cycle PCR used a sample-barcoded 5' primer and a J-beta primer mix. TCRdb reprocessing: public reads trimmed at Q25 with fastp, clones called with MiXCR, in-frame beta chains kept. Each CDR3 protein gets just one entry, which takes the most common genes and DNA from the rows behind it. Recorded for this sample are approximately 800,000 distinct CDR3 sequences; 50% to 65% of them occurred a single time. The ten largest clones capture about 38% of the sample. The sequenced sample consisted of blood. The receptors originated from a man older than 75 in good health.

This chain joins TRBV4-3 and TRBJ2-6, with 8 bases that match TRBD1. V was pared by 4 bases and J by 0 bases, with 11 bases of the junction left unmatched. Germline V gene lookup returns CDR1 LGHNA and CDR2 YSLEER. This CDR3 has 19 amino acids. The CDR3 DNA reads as TGCGCCAGCAGCCCCTTGGTGGCGGACAGGGTCTCTGGGGCCAACGTCCTGACTTTC. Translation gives CASSPLVADRVSGANVLTF.

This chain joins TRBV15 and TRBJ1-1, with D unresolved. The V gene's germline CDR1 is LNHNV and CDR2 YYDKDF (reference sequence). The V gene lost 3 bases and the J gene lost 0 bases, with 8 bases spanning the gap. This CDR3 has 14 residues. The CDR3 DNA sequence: TGTGCCACCAGCAGGGCATATATGAACACTGAAGCTTTCTTT. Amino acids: CATSRAYMNTEAFF.

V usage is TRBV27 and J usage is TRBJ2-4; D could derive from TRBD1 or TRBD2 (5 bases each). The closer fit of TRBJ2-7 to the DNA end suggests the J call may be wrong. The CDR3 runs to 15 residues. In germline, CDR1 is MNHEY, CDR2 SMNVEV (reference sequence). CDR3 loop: CASSLYYEGFHEQYF. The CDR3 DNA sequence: TGTGCCAGCAGTTTATATTACGAGGGGTTCCACGAGCAGTACTTC.

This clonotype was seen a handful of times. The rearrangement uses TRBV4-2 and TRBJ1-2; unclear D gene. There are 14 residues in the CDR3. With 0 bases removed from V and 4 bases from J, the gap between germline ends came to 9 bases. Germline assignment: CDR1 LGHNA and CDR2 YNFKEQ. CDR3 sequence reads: CASSQDSQIYGYTF. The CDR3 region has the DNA TGTGCCAGCAGCCAAGATTCACAGATCTATGGCTACACCTTC.

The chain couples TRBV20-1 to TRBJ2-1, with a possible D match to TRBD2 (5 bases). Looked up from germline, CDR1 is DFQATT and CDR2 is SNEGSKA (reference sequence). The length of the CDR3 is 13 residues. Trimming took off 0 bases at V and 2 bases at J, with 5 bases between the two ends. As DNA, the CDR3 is TGCAGTGCTAGAGAGGAGGCCTACAATGAGCAGTTCTTC. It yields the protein CSAREEAYNEQFF.

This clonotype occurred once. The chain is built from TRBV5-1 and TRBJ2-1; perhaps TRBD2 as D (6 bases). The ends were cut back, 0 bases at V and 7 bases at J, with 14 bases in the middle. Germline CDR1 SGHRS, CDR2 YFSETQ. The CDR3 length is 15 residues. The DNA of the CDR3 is TGCGCCAGCAGCTTGGGGAGGGATCGTTGGAATGAGCAGTTCTTC. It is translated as CASSLGRDRWNEQFF.

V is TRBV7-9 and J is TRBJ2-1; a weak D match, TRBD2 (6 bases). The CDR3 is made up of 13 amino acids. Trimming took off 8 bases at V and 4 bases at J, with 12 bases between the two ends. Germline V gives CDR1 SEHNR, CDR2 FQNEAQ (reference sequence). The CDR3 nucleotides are TGTGCCAGCCTTCCGGGGGAGTACAATGAGCAGTTCTTC. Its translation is CASLPGEYNEQFF.

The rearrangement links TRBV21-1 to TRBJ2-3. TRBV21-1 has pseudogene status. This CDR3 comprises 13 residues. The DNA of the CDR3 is TGTGCCAGCAGCAAAGAAAGAGCAGATACGCAGTATTTT. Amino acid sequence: CASSKERADTQYF.

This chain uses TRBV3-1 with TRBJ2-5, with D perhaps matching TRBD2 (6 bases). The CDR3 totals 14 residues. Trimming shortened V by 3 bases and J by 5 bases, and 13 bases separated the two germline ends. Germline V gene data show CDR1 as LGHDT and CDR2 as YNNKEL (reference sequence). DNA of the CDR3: TGTGCCAGCAGCCAGGCCGGGACTTCGGAGACCCAGTACTTC. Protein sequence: CASSQAGTSETQYF.

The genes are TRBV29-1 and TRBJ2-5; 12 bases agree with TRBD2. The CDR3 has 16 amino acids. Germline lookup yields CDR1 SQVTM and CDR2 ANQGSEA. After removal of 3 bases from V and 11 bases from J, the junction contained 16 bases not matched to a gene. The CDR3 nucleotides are TGCAGCGTTGATTGGGCTAGCGGGAGGGCTAACGATGAGCAGTACTTC. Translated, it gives CSVDWASGRANDEQYF.

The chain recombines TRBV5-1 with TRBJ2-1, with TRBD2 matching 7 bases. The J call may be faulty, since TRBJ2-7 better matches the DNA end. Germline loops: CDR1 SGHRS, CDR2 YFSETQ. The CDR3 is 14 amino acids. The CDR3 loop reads CASSDGLGNYEQYF. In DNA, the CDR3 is TGCGCCAGCAGCGACGGACTAGGGAACTACGAGCAGTACTTC.